Each of the 5 T cell receptor beta chains below was sequenced from the same sample in a study of blood T cell repertoires in COVID-19. Data came from immunoSEQ multiplex PCR; TCRdb stores just in-frame clones and leaves some out. The profile shows 250,000 to 300,000 clones, about 88% of them singletons. Sequencing used peripheral blood. The source is a woman aged 70-85 years with COVID-19, enrolled during active disease.

The chain joins TRBV27 to TRBJ2-5; D is undetermined. CDR3 size: 13 residues. V was clipped by 5 bases and J by 4 bases, with 11 bases between them. Looked up from germline, CDR1 is MNHEY and CDR2 is SMNVEV (reference sequence). The CDR3 protein is CASSHPGLETQYF. The DNA of the CDR3 is TGTGCCAGCAGTCACCCCGGGTTAGAGACCCAGTACTTC.

The chain uses TRBV14 and TRBJ2-7; 9 bases line up with TRBD2. Germline V gene sequence: CDR1 SGHDN, CDR2 FVKESK. The CDR3 extends over 14 amino acids. V shed 11 bases, J shed 3 bases, and the junction held 11 bases outside the gene matches. CDR3 in amino acids: CARTGLASNYEQYF. For the CDR3, the DNA is TGTGCCCGTACGGGACTAGCAAGTAACTACGAGCAGTACTTC.

V is TRBV5-6 and J is TRBJ1-2; tentatively, D is TRBD1 (5 bases). V was trimmed by 1 base and J by 8 bases, leaving 15 bases between them. This CDR3 comprises 14 residues. Germline assignment: CDR1 SGHDT and CDR2 YYEEEE. The CDR3 spells CASSLSGMSEGYTF. CDR3 bases: TGTGCCAGCAGCTTGTCAGGGATGAGCGAGGGCTACACCTTC. Full variable domain (rest looked up from reference TRBV5-6 and TRBJ1-2): DAGVTQSPTHLIKTRGQQVTLRCSPKSGHDTVSWYQQALGQGPQFIFQYYEEEERQRGNFPDRFSGHQFPNYSSELNVNALLLGDSALYLCASSLSGMSEGYTFGSGTRLTVV.

The chain links TRBV25-1 to TRBJ2-3; TRBD2 agrees at 8 bases. V was clipped by 3 bases and J by 4 bases; unmatched bases: 12. CDR3 length: 17 amino acids. Germline loops: CDR1 MGHDK, CDR2 SYGVNS. As DNA, the CDR3 is TGTGCCAGCAGTGAGTCCTCGGGCGGGGGGAGTCCAGATACGCAGTATTTT. This encodes CASSESSGGGSPDTQYF.

The CDR3 DNA follows: TGCGCCAGCAGCCTTAGCGGGGCAGATACGCAGTATTTT. Translated: CASSLSGADTQYF. J is TRBJ2-3 and V is TRBV5-1, with TRBD2 matching over 8 bases. With 4 bases clipped from V and 4 bases from J, the junction kept 2 bases outside the gene matches. CDR1 is SGHRS and CDR2 is YFSETQ in the germline V gene. The CDR3 is 13 amino acids.